This is a list of T cell receptor beta chains from one sample in a study of T-cell memory formation after mild COVID-19. TCRdb recomputed calls from the 5' RACE reads with MiXCR, one row per CDR3 protein. This table holds under 600,000 distinct CDR3 sequences, roughly 21% found once. Input material: PBMCs or a T cell subset sorted from them (not recorded which). Receptor source: an adult woman who had mild COVID-19 (a few samples of this study predate the infection). Cell type and time point are not known. CDR3s leave out the opening cysteine and the closing phenylalanine or tryptophan.

CDR3aa	j_gene	v_gene
ASSHGQWNTEAF	TRBJ1-1	TRBV5-4
ASSRQDSTELYGYT	TRBJ1-2	TRBV4-1
ASTPAVGTDTQY	TRBJ2-3	TRBV7-8
ASSEMAGGQETQY	TRBJ2-5	TRBV6-4
ASSLTQDTGELF	TRBJ2-2	TRBV6-2/TRBV6-3
SANGQGGSNQPQH	TRBJ1-5	TRBV20-1
AWGEISAEAF	TRBJ1-1	TRBV30
ASSQDQGRKQY	TRBJ2-7	TRBV4-2
ASSLPGPRNEQF	TRBJ2-1	TRBV7-3
ASSPPLPADTQY	TRBJ2-3	TRBV13
ASSPSPSSSYNEQF	TRBJ2-1	TRBV5-1
AWSWGRNTEAF	TRBJ1-1	TRBV30
ASSLGGTKQF	TRBJ2-1	TRBV6-5
ASSPRWEGKYEQY	TRBJ2-7	TRBV5-1
AWRSGIHQPQH	TRBJ1-5	TRBV30
ASILRGEGDTQY	TRBJ2-3	TRBV27
ASSIGSQLYEQY	TRBJ2-7	TRBV19
SALGPPTTYGGVYGYT	TRBJ1-2	TRBV29-1
ASSLVFGGLAANNEQF	TRBJ2-1	TRBV7-9
ASSSRGLGETQY	TRBJ2-5	TRBV7-8
ASSLAWMQGTNEKLF	TRBJ1-4	TRBV7-9
ATSDLIGYT	TRBJ1-2	TRBV24-1
ASSFGRSNTGELF	TRBJ2-2	TRBV5-4
ASSLTGRGNTIY	TRBJ1-3	TRBV7-9
ASSSQGAANEQF	TRBJ2-1	TRBV6-5
ASSLSVDSYNEQF	TRBJ2-1	TRBV7-6
ASSVIAGTDTQY	TRBJ2-3	TRBV9
ASSLLTGGENSPLH	TRBJ1-6	TRBV5-1
STSIGTTNEKLF	TRBJ1-4	TRBV29-1
ASTPRRRGGDEQF	TRBJ2-1	TRBV12-3/TRBV12-4
ASSVGTGADEQY	TRBJ2-7	TRBV9
SVELQGVGFETQY	TRBJ2-5	TRBV29-1
ASRTQVNTEAF	TRBJ1-1	TRBV19
ASSLAAETQY	TRBJ2-5	TRBV7-8
ATSDFGGRDEQF	TRBJ2-1	TRBV24-1
ASSSGTGRFYGYT	TRBJ1-2	TRBV19
ASSLGQVTAGELF	TRBJ2-2	TRBV5-5
ASSHDRESQPQH	TRBJ1-5	TRBV9
ASSIEGPYNQPQH	TRBJ1-5	TRBV19
ASSPLTSGGAGEQF	TRBJ2-1	TRBV5-1
ASSSDFLNEKLF	TRBJ1-4	TRBV7-2
SVSRDTQETQY	TRBJ2-5	TRBV29-1
ASSYSSVGSREKLF	TRBJ1-4	TRBV6-5
ASSNFAAYNEQF	TRBJ2-1	TRBV7-2
ASRTGSDTQY	TRBJ2-3	TRBV12-3/TRBV12-4
ASRVKGGSTYEQY	TRBJ2-7	TRBV11-3
ATSDPTTSANYNEQF	TRBJ2-1	TRBV24-1
ASSVDGTGWEPQH	TRBJ1-5	TRBV9
ASTTSGGYT	TRBJ1-2	TRBV12-3/TRBV12-4
ASRHAGTSSSTQY	TRBJ2-5	TRBV7-2
ASSLALGASYNEQF	TRBJ2-1	TRBV7-9
SASTGLAGLGGTDTQY	TRBJ2-3	TRBV20-1
AVSFLNSNQPQH	TRBJ1-5	TRBV15
ATSGGYRDSNEQF	TRBJ2-1	TRBV15
ASSRMRGGELF	TRBJ2-2	TRBV11-2
ASCDRQIYEQY	TRBJ2-7	TRBV2
ASSSSTSGRAIYEQY	TRBJ2-7	TRBV5-1
ASSSPRGGIDYGYT	TRBJ1-2	TRBV5-5
ASSFPSGSTDTQY	TRBJ2-3	TRBV7-2
ASSFEGSYNEQF	TRBJ2-1	TRBV12-3/TRBV12-4